A single sample is the source of the 32 T cell receptor beta chains below, sequenced in a study of T cells expressing NK-cell markers. With the 5' RACE reads reprocessed, TCRdb shows one record per CDR3 protein and no DNA. This sample's table has about 400,000 distinct CDR3 sequences. Specimen: blood T cells: a sorted CD56 or NKG2C T cell subset, CD4+ or CD8+ T cells, or bulk PBMC T cells (not recorded which). The receptors here all came from a woman aged 45 to 65 in good health.

The chain is built from TRBV6-2 or TRBV6-3 and TRBJ2-1; TCRdb names TRBD1, which stays unverified in the absence of DNA. CDR3 length: 17 residues. CDR1 is MNHEY, CDR2 SVGEGT, per germline. CDR3 amino acids: CASSFLPTGVGINEQFF.

The genes are TRBV5-8 and TRBJ2-7. Germline V gene sequence: CDR1 SGHTS, CDR2 YDEGEE. CDR3 length: 13 residues. CDR3 amino acids: CASSLAQIYEQYF. Complete variable domain (other parts from reference TRBV5-8 and TRBJ2-7): EAGVTQSPTHLIKTRGQQATLRCSPISGHTSVYWYQQALGLGLQFLLWYDEGEERNRGNFPPRFSGRQFPNYSSELNVNALELEDSALYLCASSLAQIYEQYFGPGTRLTVT.

This rearrangement joins TRBV14 to TRBJ1-4; TCRdb gives TRBD1 as the D gene, but with no DNA this cannot be confirmed. The CDR3 consists of 14 residues. In germline, CDR1 is SGHDN, CDR2 FVKESK. Here the CDR3 reads CASSPGIWGEKLFF.

The genes are TRBV3-1 and TRBJ2-5; there is no DNA to check the TCRdb D call of TRBD1. Germline V lookup: CDR1 LGHDT, CDR2 YNNKEL (reference sequence). This CDR3 has 15 residues. This CDR3 is CASSPQDREGETQYF.

This chain joins TRBV7-7 and TRBJ2-1; with no DNA, the TCRdb D assignment of TRBD1 cannot be verified. The CDR3 totals 14 residues. The germline CDR1 and CDR2 sequences are SSHAT and FNYEAQ (reference sequence). CDR3 sequence reads: CASSKQGASNEQFF.

The genes are TRBV12-3 or TRBV12-4 and TRBJ2-2. There are 16 residues in the CDR3. The CDR3 is CASSLTEVFDTGELFF.

The rearrangement uses TRBV29-1 and TRBJ2-1; no DNA is available, so the TRBD1 call from TCRdb remains unchecked. This CDR3 is 12 amino acids long. Germline CDR1 is SQVTM and CDR2 is ANQGSEA. CDR3 sequence reads: CSVEDGSPLPFF.

The chain uses TRBV10-1 and TRBJ2-3; TCRdb gives TRBD2 as the D gene, but with no DNA this cannot be confirmed. Germline loops: CDR1 WNHNN, CDR2 SYGVQD (reference sequence). This CDR3 has 16 residues. The CDR3 is CASSESRGRSTDTQYF.

The V call is TRBV29-1, the J call TRBJ2-7; TCRdb gives TRBD2 as the D gene, but with no DNA this cannot be confirmed. The CDR3 is 16 amino acids. Germline V gene lookup returns CDR1 SQVTM and CDR2 ANQGSEA. The CDR3: CSVVPEWTSGTYEQYF.

V and J are TRBV29-1 and TRBJ1-2; TCRdb proposes TRBD1, but this gene call is untestable without DNA. The CDR3 loop spans 15 amino acids. CDR1 is SQVTM, CDR2 ANQGSEA, per germline. CDR3 in amino acids: CSVEDLQGGIYGYTF. Full variable domain (missing parts from reference TRBV29-1 and TRBJ1-2): SAVISQKPSRDICQRGTSLTIQCQVDSQVTMMFWYRQQPGQSLTLIATANQGSEATYESGFVIDKFPISRPNLTFSTLTVSNMSPEDSSIYLCSVEDLQGGIYGYTFGSGTRLTVV.

Here the CDR3 reads CSVGRGSSPNEKLFF. This sequence joins TRBV29-1 and TRBJ1-4; TCRdb designates TRBD1, a call that cannot be tested without DNA. Germline V CDR1 and CDR2: SQVTM, ANQGSEA. The CDR3 totals 15 residues.

This CDR3 reads CASSVQGLAGSGANVLTF. The rearrangement joins TRBV9 to TRBJ2-6; the D gene TCRdb calls, TRBD2, cannot be checked with no DNA. The CDR3 has 18 residues. The V gene's germline CDR1 is SGDLS and CDR2 YYNGEE. Variable domain in full (rest from reference TRBV9 and TRBJ2-6): DSGVTQTPKHLITATGQRVTLRCSPRSGDLSVYWYQQSLDQGLQFLIQYYNGEERAKGNILERFSAQQFPDLHSELNLSSLELGDSALYFCASSVQGLAGSGANVLTFGAGSRLTVL.

CDR3 region: CASGLVQGAAQYF. The rearrangement links TRBV12-5 to TRBJ2-5; TCRdb outputs TRBD1, but without DNA this stays unchecked. Per germline, CDR1 LGHNT and CDR2 FRNRAP. CDR3 length: 13 amino acids.

This chain connects TRBV7-9 to TRBJ2-1; TCRdb designates TRBD1, a call that cannot be tested without DNA. The CDR3 has 16 residues. Germline loops: CDR1 SEHNR, CDR2 FQNEAQ (reference sequence). The CDR3 here is CASSLVGTTTTNEQFF.

J is TRBJ2-2 and V is TRBV13; no DNA is available, so the TRBD1 call from TCRdb remains unchecked. CDR3 length: 13 residues. CDR1 and CDR2 from the germline V gene are PRHDT and FYEKMQ (reference sequence). This CDR3 reads CASSLGDRRELFF.

This chain connects TRBV15 to TRBJ2-1; TCRdb's D call, TRBD2, is unchecked because there is no DNA. The germline V gene has CDR1 LNHNV and CDR2 YYDKDF (reference sequence). The CDR3 totals 14 residues. The CDR3 is CATSRADWLHEQFF.

The chain combines TRBV12-3 or TRBV12-4 with TRBJ1-1. This CDR3 region has 15 residues. The CDR3 is CASSLRRGGGTEAFF.

V is TRBV12-3 or TRBV12-4 and J is TRBJ1-1; TCRdb indicates TRBD1, and absent DNA this call remains unverified. The CDR3 totals 14 residues. This CDR3 reads CASRVRGLGTEAFF.

The chain carries TRBV21-1 and TRBJ2-3; TCRdb's assignment of TRBD1 cannot be checked, as there is no DNA. TRBV21-1 is a known pseudogene. The CDR3 is 14 residues long. The CDR3 region is CASSNAGGTDTQYF.

V is TRBV18 and J is TRBJ2-7; TCRdb names TRBD2, which stays unverified in the absence of DNA. Germline V gene data show CDR1 as KGHSH and CDR2 as LQKENI. CDR3 length: 16 residues. The CDR3 region is CASSPFSGASSYEQYF.

The rearrangement links TRBV25-1 to TRBJ1-1. From germline, CDR1 is MGHDK and CDR2 SYGVNS. CDR3 length: 14 amino acids. CDR3 sequence reads: CASSEFGPNTEAFF.

The V gene is TRBV3-1, the J gene TRBJ2-5. The germline CDR1 and CDR2 sequences are LGHDT and YNNKEL (reference sequence). The CDR3 runs 14 residues. The CDR3 protein is CASSLAVLGETQYF.

The chain uses TRBV5-8 and TRBJ2-6. The CDR3 contains 19 residues. The germline V gene encodes CDR1 SGHTS and CDR2 YDEGEE. CDR3 region: CASSLMYDIWVPGANVLTF.

The chain links TRBV7-2 to TRBJ2-3; there is no DNA to check the TCRdb D call of TRBD1. The length of the CDR3 is 18 residues. CDR1 is SGHTA, CDR2 FQGNSA, per germline. The CDR3 here is CASSLGPGTGSYTDTQYF.

The rearrangement links TRBV5-4 to TRBJ2-1; TCRdb's D call of TRBD1 is untestable without DNA. Germline CDR1 SGHNT, CDR2 YYREEE (reference sequence). CDR3 length: 15 residues. CDR3 loop: CASSQTGPAYNEQFF.

The genes are TRBV14 and TRBJ2-7; there is no DNA to check the TCRdb D call of TRBD1. The CDR3 has 16 amino acids. Per the germline V gene, CDR1 is SGHDN and CDR2 is FVKESK. Here the CDR3 reads CASSPLRQGGSYEQYF. Supplemented by reference TRBV14 and TRBJ2-7, the full variable domain reads EAGVTQFPSHSVIEKGQTVTLRCDPISGHDNLYWYRRVMGKEIKFLLHFVKESKQDESGMPNNRFLAERTGGTYSTLKVQPAELEDSGVYFCASSPLRQGGSYEQYFGPGTRLTVT.

The rearrangement uses TRBV24-1 and TRBJ2-1; the D gene TCRdb calls, TRBD1, cannot be checked with no DNA. CDR1 and CDR2 (germline): KGHDR, SFDVKD. CDR3 size: 14 residues. CDR3 residues: CATSGWDRPNEQFF.

CDR3 region: CSATLKPTGELFF. The chain is built from TRBV20-1 and TRBJ2-2. The CDR3 loop spans 13 amino acids. Per germline, CDR1 DFQATT and CDR2 SNEGSKA (reference sequence).

V is TRBV7-8 and J is TRBJ2-2; TCRdb indicates TRBD1, and absent DNA this call remains unverified. This CDR3 has 13 amino acids. Germline values: CDR1 SGHVS, CDR2 FQNEAQ. The CDR3 protein is CASSNTGSGELFF.

The chain links TRBV20-1 to TRBJ2-7; TCRdb returns TRBD2, unconfirmable since there is no DNA. The CDR3 is made up of 14 amino acids. From germline, CDR1 is DFQATT and CDR2 SNEGSKA (reference sequence). The CDR3 loop is CSAPSGAALYEQYF.

This chain's CDR3 is CASRPPSGQETQYF. The chain uses TRBV6-5 and TRBJ2-5; lacking DNA, the TRBD1 call made by TCRdb goes unchecked. CDR1 is MNHEY, CDR2 SVGAGI, per germline. This CDR3 contains 14 residues.

The chain uses TRBV27 and TRBJ1-1. The germline CDR1 and CDR2 sequences are MNHEY and SMNVEV (reference sequence). CDR3 length equals 13 residues. CDR3 residues: CASSRNGVTRAFF.